The source of this T cell receptor (beta chain) is a study of cytomegalovirus exposure and HLA in healthy donors. For the study at large: Samples from HLA-typed donors yielded about 85 million unique TCRs in an early data release.

It was with 60 Vbeta and 13 Jbeta primers that the PCR ran. Sequenced by immunoSEQ multiplex PCR; TCRdb stores in-frame clones only, minus some. The data show approximately 210,000 clones, roughly 76% seen once. Worth noting for this clone: Its antigen is still unknown. The junction shows a germline mismatch at one end, possibly a read error.

The CDR3 length is 16 residues. CDR1 is MDHEN, CDR2 SYDVKM, per germline. Study conclusions and caveats: It was confirmed in vitro that a few of the CMV-associated chains were specific for CMV antigens. TCR beta sequences numbering around 15,000 were associated with HLA alleles at 0.05 false discovery rate in a later analysis.

The V call is TRBV28, the J call TRBJ1-1; 8 bases fit TRBD1. Sequencing was performed on PBMCs. This clonotype was obtained from a woman aged 30 to 39 in good health and CMV-seropositive. DNA of the CDR3: TGTGCCAGCATTGACGGACAGGGTATATTTCCCAAATCCACGGCCTTT. Translating it yields CASIDGQGIFPKSTAF.